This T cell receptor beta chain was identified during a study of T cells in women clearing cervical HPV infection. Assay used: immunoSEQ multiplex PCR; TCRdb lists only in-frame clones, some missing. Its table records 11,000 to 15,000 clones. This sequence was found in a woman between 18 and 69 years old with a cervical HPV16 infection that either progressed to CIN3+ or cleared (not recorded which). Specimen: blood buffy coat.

The sequenced part of the CDR3 DNA is TGTGCCAGCAGCTTAAATTTCAGGAATGAG. This encodes CASSLNFRNE. The whole CDR3 region reads CASSLNFRNEQFF. The V and J genes are TRBV7-8 and TRBJ2-1; D gene uncertain. The DNA ends 3 residues before the CDR3 does, and the rest of the CDR3 is filled in from the germline J gene. The V gene's germline CDR1 is SGHVS and CDR2 FQNEAQ. The V and J ends lost 2 bases and 7 bases respectively, with 9 bases between them. CDR3 length equals 13 residues.